This T cell receptor beta chain emerged from a study of T-cell reconstitution after alpha-beta-depleted transplantation in children. The CDR3 extends over 17 amino acids. The V segment lost 6 bases and the J segment 4 bases; nucleotides outside the gene matches: 15. Unique molecular identifiers were used in preparing the TCRbeta library. Each CDR3 protein is one row after TCRdb ran MiXCR on the PCR reads. Here the sample spans hundreds of thousands of distinct CDR3 sequences, 15% to 20% being singletons. This clonotype came up a few times. This specimen consisted of PBMCs from the stem cell graft donor, obtained from the stem cell graft. The clonotype comes from a human donor who donated a stem cell graft to a child with acute myeloid leukemia. This chain uses TRBV12-3 or TRBV12-4 with TRBJ2-5; 9 bases fit TRBD1. The CDR3 reads CASSQSLGTGIGETQYF. CDR3 in DNA: TGTGCCAGCAGCCAATCCCTCGGGACAGGGATCGGAGAGACCCAGTACTTC.